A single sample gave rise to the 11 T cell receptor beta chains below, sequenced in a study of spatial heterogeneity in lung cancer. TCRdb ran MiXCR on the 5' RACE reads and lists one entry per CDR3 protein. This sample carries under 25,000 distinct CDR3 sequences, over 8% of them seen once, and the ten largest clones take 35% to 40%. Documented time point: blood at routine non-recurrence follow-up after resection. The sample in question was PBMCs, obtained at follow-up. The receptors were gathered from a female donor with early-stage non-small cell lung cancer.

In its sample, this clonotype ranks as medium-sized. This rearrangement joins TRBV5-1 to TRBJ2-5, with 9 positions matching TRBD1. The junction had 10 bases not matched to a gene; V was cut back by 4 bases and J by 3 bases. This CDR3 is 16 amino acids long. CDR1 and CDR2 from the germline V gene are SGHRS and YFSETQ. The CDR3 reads CASSEPGQGPEETQYF. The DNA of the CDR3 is TGCGCCAGCAGCGAGCCGGGACAGGGTCCGGAAGAGACCCAGTACTTC. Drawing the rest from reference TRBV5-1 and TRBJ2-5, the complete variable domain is KAGVTQTPRYLIKTRGQQVTLSCSPISGHRSVSWYQQTPGQGLQFLFEYFSETQRNKGNFPGRFSGRQFSNSRSEMNVSTLELGDSALYLCASSEPGQGPEETQYFGPGTRLLVL.

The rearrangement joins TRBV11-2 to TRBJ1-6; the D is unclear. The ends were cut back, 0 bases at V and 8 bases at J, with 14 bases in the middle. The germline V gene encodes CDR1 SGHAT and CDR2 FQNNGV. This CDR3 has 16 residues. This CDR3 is CASSLESPGSYSPLHF. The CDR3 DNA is TGTGCCAGCAGCTTAGAATCTCCGGGGTCCTATTCACCCCTCCACTTT.

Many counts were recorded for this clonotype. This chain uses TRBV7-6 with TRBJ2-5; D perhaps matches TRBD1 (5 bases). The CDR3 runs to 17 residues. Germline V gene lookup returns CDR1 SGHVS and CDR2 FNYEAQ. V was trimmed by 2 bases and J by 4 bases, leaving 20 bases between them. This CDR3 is CASSLSTVKGHGETQYF. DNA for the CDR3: TGTGCCAGCAGCTTATCCACGGTGAAGGGGCACGGAGAGACCCAGTACTTC.

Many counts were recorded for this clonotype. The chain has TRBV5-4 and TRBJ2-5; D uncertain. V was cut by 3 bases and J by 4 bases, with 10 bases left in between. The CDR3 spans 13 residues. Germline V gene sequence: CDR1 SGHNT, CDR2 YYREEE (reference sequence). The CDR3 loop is CASSSWSGETQYF. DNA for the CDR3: TGTGCCAGCAGCTCCTGGTCGGGAGAGACCCAGTACTTC.

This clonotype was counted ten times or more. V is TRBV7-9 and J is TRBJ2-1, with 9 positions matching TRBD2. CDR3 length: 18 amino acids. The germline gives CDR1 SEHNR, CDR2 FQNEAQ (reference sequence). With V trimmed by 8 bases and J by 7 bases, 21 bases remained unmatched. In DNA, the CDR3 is TGTGCCAGCTCACACGCCCGGAGGGCTAGCGGGGATAGTAATGAGCAGTTCTTC. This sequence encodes CASSHARRASGDSNEQFF.

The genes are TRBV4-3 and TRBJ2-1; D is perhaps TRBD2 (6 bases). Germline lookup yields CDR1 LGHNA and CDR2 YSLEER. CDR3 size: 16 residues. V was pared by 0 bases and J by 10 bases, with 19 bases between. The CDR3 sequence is CASSQESRGGGIEQFF. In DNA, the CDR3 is TGCGCCAGCAGCCAAGAAAGCCGGGGAGGAGGTATAGAGCAGTTCTTC.

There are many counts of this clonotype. The CDR3 here is CASSGGGTDTQYF. In DNA form, the CDR3 reads TGTGCCAGCAGTGGAGGGGGCACAGATACGCAGTATTTT. The V gene is TRBV2, the J gene TRBJ2-3, with D tentatively TRBD1 or TRBD2 (5 bases each). This CDR3 region has 13 residues. Germline CDR1 is SNHLY and CDR2 is FYNNEI. V was shortened by 4 bases and J by 1 base, with 6 bases between the two germline ends.

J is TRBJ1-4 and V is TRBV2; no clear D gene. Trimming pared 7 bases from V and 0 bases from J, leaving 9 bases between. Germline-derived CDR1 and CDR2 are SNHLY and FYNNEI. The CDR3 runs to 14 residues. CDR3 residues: CASTQPATNEKLFF. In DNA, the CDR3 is TGTGCCAGCACTCAGCCGGCAACTAATGAAAAACTGTTTTTT.

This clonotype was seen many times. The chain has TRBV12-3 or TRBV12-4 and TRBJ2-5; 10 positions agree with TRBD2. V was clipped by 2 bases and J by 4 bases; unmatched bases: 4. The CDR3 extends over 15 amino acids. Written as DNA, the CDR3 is TGTGCCAGCAGTTTAAGACTAGCGGGTCCAGAGACCCAGTACTTC. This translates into CASSLRLAGPETQYF.

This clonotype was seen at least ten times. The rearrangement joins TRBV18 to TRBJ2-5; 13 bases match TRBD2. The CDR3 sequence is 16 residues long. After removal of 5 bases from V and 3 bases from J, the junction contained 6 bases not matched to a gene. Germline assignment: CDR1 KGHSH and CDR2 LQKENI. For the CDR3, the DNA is TGTGCCAGCTCAAAGCCGGGACTAGCGGGGAAAGAGACCCAGTACTTC. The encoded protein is CASSKPGLAGKETQYF.

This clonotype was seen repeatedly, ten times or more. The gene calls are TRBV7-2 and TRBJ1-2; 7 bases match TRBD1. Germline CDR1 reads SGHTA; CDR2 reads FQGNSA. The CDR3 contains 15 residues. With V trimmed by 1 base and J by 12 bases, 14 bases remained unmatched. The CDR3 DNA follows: TGTGCCAGCAGCTTAGAAAACAGGGGCGGAGGCGGCCACACCTTC. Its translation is CASSLENRGGGGHTF.